This TCR beta chain was sequenced in a study of blood T cells in healthy people across ages. Every donor contributed about 10 milliliters of peripheral blood by blood draw. As concerns this clonotype: Its antigen is as yet unknown.

Trimming took 5 bases from V and 10 from J, leaving 15 bases between them. The CDR3 is 14 residues long. Germline CDR1 LGHDT, CDR2 YNNKEL (reference sequence). Primed by a sample-barcoded 5' primer and a J-beta primer mix, a second PCR proceeded for about 7 to 11 cycles. Every cDNA was tagged by a template-switch adaptor with 12 random nucleotides. MiXCR, applied by TCRdb to the 5' RACE reads, yields one record per CDR3 protein. The sample carries about 640,000 distinct CDR3 sequences, about 53% recorded once. Study-level points and caveats: In long-lived donors, naive CD4+ cell counts and diversity exceeded those of aged donors. Because donor CMV status was unknown, expanded clonotype changes were possibly confounded.

The sequenced material came from blood. V usage is TRBV3-1 and J usage is TRBJ1-6; D might be TRBD1 (6 bases). The clonotype was recovered from a man in his fifties or sixties in good health. The CDR3 protein is CASSDVGTTSPLHF. The CDR3 DNA sequence: TGTGCCAGCAGCGACGTCGGGACAACCTCACCCCTCCACTTT.